This is a list of T cell receptor beta chains from one sample in a study of blood T cell repertoires in COVID-19. Generated by immunoSEQ multiplex PCR, the TCRdb table keeps only in-frame clones and is missing some. The sample holds 60,000 to 80,000 clones, around 87% seen once. Sample: peripheral blood. Receptors originate from a man aged 65 to 79 with acute or convalescent COVID-19. Each CDR3 is given with its conserved first and last residue. The D gene is left open where the match is weak. Size values are once, few and many counts, or a class for expanded clones, and some rows have none.

TRBV12-3/TRBV12-4	.	.	TRBJ1-1	13	TGTGCCAGCAGTAAGCAGGGGAACACTGAAGCTTTCTTT	CASSKQGNTEAFF
TRBV19	.	once	TRBJ2-2	13	TGTGCCAGTAGTATAGGGCAGTCCGGGGAGCTGTTTTTT	CASSIGQSGELFF
TRBV5-5	.	.	TRBJ2-7	13	TGTGCCAGCAGCCGACCGGGACACTACGAGCAGTACTTC	CASSRPGHYEQYF
TRBV27	TRBD1	.	TRBJ1-3	18	TGTGCCAGCAGTTTGCCTCCCGGACAGGGGGATCTTGGAAACACCATATATTTT	CASSLPPGQGDLGNTIYF
TRBV19	TRBD1	.	TRBJ2-7	14	TGTGCCAGTAGCCAGACAGGGGGTCCAATCGAGCAGTACTTC	CASSQTGGPIEQYF
TRBV19	.	.	TRBJ2-6	17	TGTGCCAGTAGTATTACCAGGACCAGGGCTGGGGCCAACGTCCTGACTTTC	CASSITRTRAGANVLTF
TRBV5-1	.	.	TRBJ2-1	15	TGCGCCAGCAGCTTGGAGGGGCTACCTTACAATGAGCAGTTCTTC	CASSLEGLPYNEQFF
TRBV6-5	.	.	TRBJ1-2	11	TGTGCCAGCACCGCGACAAGAGACTACACCTTC	CASTATRDYTF
TRBV7-8	.	.	TRBJ2-2	11	TGTGCCAGCAGCACTACCGGGGAGCTGTTTTTT	CASSTTGELFF
TRBV4-2	TRBD1	.	TRBJ2-2	16	TGTGCCAGCCGCAGGGCCGGGACAGGGGGATTCGGGGAGCTGTTTTTT	CASRRAGTGGFGELFF
TRBV7-8	.	.	TRBJ2-2	17	TGTGCCAGCAGCCTCCCGACCGGACTCCCAGTGACCGGGGAGCTGTTTTTT	CASSLPTGLPVTGELFF
TRBV27	TRBD1	.	TRBJ1-5	16	TGTGCCAGCAGTGCCAACCAGGGGGCGCTTTCCCAGCCCCAGCATTTT	CASSANQGALSQPQHF
TRBV6-1	TRBD2	.	TRBJ2-2	16	TGTGCCAGCAGTGCTTCTAGCGGGGGGTATACCGGGGAGCTGTTTTTT	CASSASSGGYTGELFF
TRBV27	.	.	TRBJ1-2	14	TGTGCCAGCACCATCAACGGGGGTACGGGTGGCTACACCTTC	CASTINGGTGGYTF
TRBV7-9	TRBD1	.	TRBJ1-5	13	TGTGCCTCACAGGGGGCGAGCAATCAGCCCCAGCATTTT	CASQGASNQPQHF
TRBV7-2	TRBD2	.	TRBJ2-1	15	TGTGCCAGCAGCCCACTACGGGGGGCCTACAATGAGCAGTTCTTC	CASSPLRGAYNEQFF
TRBV9	TRBD1	.	TRBJ2-7	14	TGTGCCAGCAGCGTAGCCACAGGGGATTACGAGCAGTACTTC	CASSVATGDYEQYF
TRBV5-1	.	.	TRBJ1-6	17	TGCGCCAGCAGCTTGACCATCTCAGGGGTGGATAATTCACCCCTCCACTTT	CASSLTISGVDNSPLHF
TRBV5-4	TRBD2	.	TRBJ2-3	16	TGTGCCAGCAGCCCGGGACTAGCGGGAGGTGAAGATACGCAGTATTTT	CASSPGLAGGEDTQYF
TRBV5-1	.	.	TRBJ1-4	16	TGCGCCAGCAGCTTGGAGGTGGCGGGAACTAATGAAAAACTGTTTTTT	CASSLEVAGTNEKLFF
TRBV6-1	.	.	TRBJ1-6	13	TGTGCCAGCAGTGAGGGGGGTATTCTCACCCTCCACTTT	CASSEGGILTLHF
TRBV6-2/TRBV6-3	TRBD1	.	TRBJ1-2	13	TGTGCCAGCAGCCCGACAGGGCAAGGGGGCTACACCTTC	CASSPTGQGGYTF
TRBV24-1	TRBD1	once	TRBJ2-1	18	TGTGCCACCAGTGACCAGGGACAGGGGGCGAATTCCTACAATGAGCAGTTCTTC	CATSDQGQGANSYNEQFF
TRBV7-2	TRBD1	.	TRBJ2-7	15	TGTGCCAGCAGCCTGACAGGACAGGGTAGTTACGAGCAGTACTTC	CASSLTGQGSYEQYF
TRBV3-1/TRBV3-2	.	.	TRBJ1-6	13	TGTGCCAGCAGCCAAAACAGGGAACAACCCCTCCACTTT	CASSQNREQPLHF
TRBV18	.	.	TRBJ2-5	11	TGTGCCAGCTCACCTCTAGCGACCCAGTACTTC	CASSPLATQYF
TRBV19	.	.	TRBJ1-1	13	TGTGCCAGTAGTATAAATAGGGGGACTGAAGCTTTCTTT	CASSINRGTEAFF
TRBV3-1/TRBV3-2	.	.	TRBJ1-1	15	TGTGCCAGCAACAATCACGGGACACCTAACACTGAAGCTTTCTTT	CASNNHGTPNTEAFF
TRBV25-1	.	.	TRBJ1-1	11	TGTGCCAGCACGGGAAGTGGATTGGCTTTCTTT	CASTGSGLAFF
TRBV5-1	TRBD1	.	TRBJ2-2	16	TGCGCCAGCAGCTTTCGGACAGGTTCCAATCACGGGGAGCTGTTTTTT	CASSFRTGSNHGELFF
TRBV6-5	TRBD1	.	TRBJ2-2	15	TGTGCCAGCAGTTACTCACAGGGGGCTGCCGGGGAGCTGTTTTTT	CASSYSQGAAGELFF
TRBV19	.	.	TRBJ2-7	15	TGTGCCAGTAGTATAGTAGCATCACCATCCTACGAGCAGTACTTC	CASSIVASPSYEQYF
TRBV4-2	TRBD1	.	TRBJ2-3	15	TGTGCCAGCAGCCAGACGGGACAGGGGGCAGATACGCAGTATTTT	CASSQTGQGADTQYF
TRBV19	TRBD1	.	TRBJ1-5	16	TGTGCCACCCGGGACAGGGGCTCGACGGGCAATCAGCCCCAGCATTTT	CATRDRGSTGNQPQHF
TRBV29-1	TRBD2	.	TRBJ2-3	14	TGCAGCGTTGGGGGTTCTGGCGGGGGAGATACGCAGTATTTT	CSVGGSGGGDTQYF
TRBV3-1/TRBV3-2	TRBD2	.	TRBJ2-5	15	TGTGCCAGCAGCCCGGCCAGCGGGGGCCAAGAGACCCAGTACTTC	CASSPASGGQETQYF
TRBV5-1	TRBD2	.	TRBJ2-2	15	TGCGCCAGCAGCCCGGGGGCTAGCGGGACCGGGGAGCTGTTTTTT	CASSPGASGTGELFF
TRBV19	TRBD2	.	TRBJ2-3	17	TGTGCCAGTAGTATCTCTCCTAGCGGGAGTACCACAGATACGCAGTATTTT	CASSISPSGSTTDTQYF
TRBV11-2	TRBD1	.	TRBJ2-3	13	TGTGCCAGCAGCTTATGGGGGGGACAGGGTCACTATTTT	CASSLWGGQGHYF
TRBV7-3	.	.	TRBJ2-3	14	TGTGCCAGCAGCCCAACTAGAGATGGTGATACGCAGTATTTT	CASSPTRDGDTQYF
TRBV5-1	.	.	TRBJ2-3	14	TGCGCCAGCAGCTTGATTACCGGGGCAGATACGCAGTATTTT	CASSLITGADTQYF
TRBV7-7	.	.	TRBJ2-7	12	TGTGCTAGCAGCACAGAGCTCGGCGAGCAGTACTTC	CASSTELGEQYF
TRBV6-5	.	.	TRBJ2-2	15	TGTGCCAGCAGTTACCGCAGTCTGAGGCCCGGGGAGCTGTTTTTT	CASSYRSLRPGELFF
TRBV12-3/TRBV12-4	.	.	TRBJ2-2	13	TGTGCCAGCAGCCCCCCGGGGACCGGGGAGCTGTTTTTT	CASSPPGTGELFF
TRBV2	.	.	TRBJ2-5	14	TGTGCCAGCCTCTCCCACAGCGGCCAAGAGACCCAGTACTTC	CASLSHSGQETQYF
TRBV6-5	TRBD2	.	TRBJ2-1	15	TGTGCCAGCAGGCCGAGGCTAGCGGGAGACAATGAGCAGTTCTTC	CASRPRLAGDNEQFF
TRBV5-4	.	.	TRBJ1-2	15	TGTGCCAGCAGATACACCGGGGGGGCGGCCTATGGCTACACCTTC	CASRYTGGAAYGYTF
TRBV3-1/TRBV3-2	.	.	TRBJ1-1	12	TGTGCCAGCAGCCAAGTGCGGGGGGGAACTTTCTTT	CASSQVRGGTFF
TRBV14	TRBD1	.	TRBJ1-1	15	TGTGCCAGCAGCGTACAGGGGGCTTTCGACACTGAAGCTTTCTTT	CASSVQGAFDTEAFF